This T cell receptor (beta chain) stems from a study of cytomegalovirus exposure and HLA in healthy donors listed by TCRdb under 2017. Study-wide context: According to an earlier analysis of a few hundred of the donors, roughly 180 million T cells yielded over 100 million unique TCR beta sequences and 276 Gb of sequence data. To predict cytomegalovirus infection status, the study brought together high-throughput TCR immunosequencing, statistical association of individual TCRs with disease status, and machine learning. All discovery cohort repertoires had been generated using a single sequencing platform. In a later genetic analysis, genome-wide SNP genotypes for about 65% of the roughly 700 donors were used, and that subset was treated as a discovery cohort. Donor age, sex, ethnicity and CMV serostatus were collected together with the repertoire data. Both class I and class II loci were covered by HLA typing, at four-digit resolution. Around 320 gigabases of sequencing data and tens of millions of unique TCR sequences were included in an early release covering under 650 HLA-typed donors. Among 300 to 500 genotyped donors of the cohort, an average of approximately 220,000 unique TCR beta nucleotide sequences was sequenced per donor, of which 15% to 20% were non-productive. Roughly 5 DR-DQ haplotypes were treated as single units for association and clustering because of strong linkage in the cohort. The T cell repertoires of about 700 subjects were profiled by immunosequencing and related to cytomegalovirus serostatus. A later analysis re-examined previously published TCR beta repertoires from 600 to 700 donors and added high-resolution HLA genotyping to investigate patterns of TCR occurrence. The number of typed donors differed by locus: about 629-630 for A, B, C, DRB1 and DQB1; approximately 540 for DQA1; 606 for DPA1; and 400 to 480 for DPB1. An earlier analysis of roughly 580 of the donors used high-throughput TCR beta sequencing to judge whether each TCR beta V gene segment behaved as functional or pseudogenic. Besides the first cohort of under 700 subjects, a separate validation cohort made up of some 110 different subjects was used. Rather than drawing on any new phenotypic data, the later analysis identified candidate immune exposures from TCR beta sequences and the way those sequences occurred across donors. The study aimed to test whether signatures of past pathogen exposure could be identified by cataloging public T cell receptors. Of the 300 to 450 genotyped donors, more than 75% were placed in the genetic ancestry cluster associated with self-reported Caucasian donors.

Receptors were amplified or captured by the immunoSEQ multiplex PCR assay. For the multiplex PCR, a mixture combining 60 forward primers for TCR Vbeta segments and 13 reverse primers for TCR Jbeta segments was used. A multiplex PCR assay on genomic DNA amplified the CDR3 region of rearranged TCR beta genes. The Illumina HiSeq System was used to sequence the amplified TCR beta libraries as 87-base-pair reads. On the authors' methods: A later analysis tallied roughly 78 million unique TCR beta chains across the 660 or so repertoires, and approximately 12 million of those chains were shared by two or more donors. Raw reads were error-corrected and collapsed into unique sequences with a nearest-neighbor algorithm that merged closely related sequences to remove PCR and sequencing errors. V, D and J gene segments were assigned by aligning CDR3 sequences to IMGT reference sequences. For a sequence to be retained, at least a six-nucleotide match to both a V gene segment and a J gene segment was required. Rearrangements were called productive when the CDR3 lacked stop codons and stayed in frame with V and J; all others were non-productive. CDR3 was defined by IMGT convention, running from the second conserved V-encoded cysteine to the conserved J-encoded phenylalanine. The earlier analysis of about 620 of the donors excluded sequences that lacked an unambiguous match to a single V gene segment. In an earlier analysis of several hundred of the donors, a V segment was called functional when productive rearrangements were above 56.7%, and segregating when the standard deviation between donors exceeded 5%. To diagnose cytomegalovirus status from the catalog of TCR beta chain sequences, a statistical classification framework was built. In a later analysis, V and J genes were assigned by comparing TCR nucleotide sequences against IMGT/GENE-DB human TR gene sequences. The TCRdist pipeline was used in a later analysis to assign CDR3 sequences and most-parsimonious VDJ recombination scenarios. In a later analysis, every TCR beta chain was defined by the combination of its CDR3 amino acid sequence and its V-gene family, and reads without a unique V-gene family were dropped. In a later analysis, approximately 590 highly shared, low-generation-probability nucleotide sequences were removed to address suspected cross-contamination and a sequencing artifact. In a later analysis, a clonal expansion index was calculated for each public chain from normalized within-repertoire ranks of inferred template counts. Generation probabilities in a later analysis came from a VDJ recombination model fitted to out-of-frame rearrangements, and those results were checked against IGoR. In a later analysis, hypergeometric tests were used to score TCR-TCR, TCR-HLA and TCR-CMV co-occurrence, with a repertoire-size bias correction applied to TCR pairs. In a later analysis, false discovery rates were estimated by permuting HLA or CMV assignments 20 times. In a later analysis, co-occurring TCRs were grouped with DBSCAN, and TCRdist sequence similarity was added when clustering was performed within HLA-allele-positive subsets. Co-occurrence clustering excluded repertoires with fewer than 30,000 or more than 120,000 public chains, plus five with anomalous nucleotide sharing. TCRdb took this table from immuneACCESS and kept in-frame rearrangements with V and J called. Such tables lack part of the clones; where checked against another copy, unresolved V genes explain under half of the gap, and the rest is unexplained. That table supplies the V and J calls and clone size; D and trimming were determined from the DNA. This sample gives 100,000 to 120,000 clones in total; over 60% of them show up just once. In total, the top ten clones hold 1.3% of the sample.

Note on this clone: What this receptor recognizes is not known. Qualities for individual bases were not recorded, and no much larger clone is one base off.

In total, approximately 610 healthy bone marrow donors made up the cohort. All cohort members were sampled while nominally healthy, although unrecorded immune exposures were likely present. The donor tested CMV seronegative and was one of the 352 seronegative cohort members. Each donor provided a peripheral blood sample, and peripheral blood mononuclear cells were used for TCR beta sequencing. Genomic DNA was extracted from the blood cell samples with the Qiagen DNeasy Blood Extraction Kit. V trim: 5 bases; J trim: 1 base; unmatched bases: 4. The CDR3 has 15 amino acids, counting the end cysteine and phenylalanine. Only CDR3 DNA is held: 45 bases, read in frame from base 1. The germline V gene (reference sequence) supplies CDR1 PRHDT and CDR2 FYEKMQ. Points the paper makes about the study in general: A further reported finding was that TCR beta sequences accurately predicted the HLA-A and HLA-B alleles for most subjects in the first cohort. Because counts were too low, under 20 rarely observed V segments, including chromosome 9 orphons, were left out of the earlier analysis of several hundred of the donors. Presence/absence analyses assumed roughly uniform sequencing depth across donors, an assumption that may not hold. In a later analysis, the rate of TCR association differed among HLA loci, with DRB1 alleles having the most associated TCRs and HLA-C alleles having the fewest. A later analysis reported that several top co-occurrence clusters appeared linked to parvovirus B19, influenza, CMV and Epstein-Barr virus. In a later analysis, most CMV-associated TCR beta chains were found to appear HLA-restricted, with HLA associations seemingly driven largely by CMV exposure. The classifier was reported to diagnose cytomegalovirus status with high specificity and sensitivity in both the original and validation cohorts. The study gave a list of more than 150 TCR beta chains associated with cytomegalovirus. CMV serostatus was the only immune exposure information available for the cohort. Because the 87-base-pair reads could not distinguish some IMGT-functional V segments, including TRBV6-2 and TRBV6-3, those segments were excluded. When HLA alleles, especially DR and DQ, strongly co-occurred, TCR associations were difficult to assign to individual alleles. An association between a missense DCLRE1C variant and V-gene and J-gene trimming of TCR beta chains was found in a later genetic analysis and replicated in an independent cohort. In a later analysis, HLA-associated TCR beta chains were found to be more clonally expanded and to have lower generation probabilities than equally common non-associated chains. In this cohort, only TCR beta chains were sequenced, and detectable features were limited by the absence of alpha or paired-chain data. Because HLA typing was missing for some donors at each locus, association tests included only the typed subset. In a later genetic analysis, fewer N-insertions in productive TCRs were reported among donors in an Asian-associated ancestry cluster than the approximately 670-donor mean. According to the authors, the approach could potentially be generalized to other disease states and immunological phenotypes. Linkage disequilibrium might explain the correlated functional status among segregating V segments, but an unknown experimental factor could not be excluded. In an earlier analysis of around 500 of the donors, most TCR beta V segments appeared in productive rearrangements about 87% or about 30% of the time, broadly matching IMGT annotations. In a later analysis, about 17,000 TCR beta sequences were associated with specific HLA alleles at a false discovery rate of 0.05. Most TCR sequences were observed very rarely across donors, whereas some public TCRs were present in many individuals. The sequencing pipeline was judged likely to have produced a cluster of highly shared sequence variants as a technical artifact. A few of the identified cytomegalovirus-associated TCR beta chains were confirmed in vitro to be specific for cytomegalovirus antigens.

This clonotype originated in a woman aged 25 to 39 in good health and CMV-seronegative. The chain is encoded by TRBV13 joined to TRBJ2-1, and TRBD2 aligns with 8 junction nucleotides. The sequenced material came from PBMCs. The nucleotide sequence reads as follows: TGTGCCAGCAGCAAACTAGCGGATTCCTACAATGAGCAGTTCTTC. It translates to CASSKLADSYNEQFF.